What follows is one TCR beta chain and its context. The data were obtained in a study of blood T cell repertoires in COVID-19. The overall study: Italy, Spain and the United States were the sources of the convalescent and acute COVID-19 samples. T cells, B-cell-depleted T cells, or PBMCs provided the cDNA or gDNA that served as material.

As processed by the authors: Amplified reference gene primers provided the basis for estimating nucleated cell counts. Assay: immunoSEQ multiplex PCR; the TCRdb copy retains only in-frame clones and omits some. V and J calls and clone size are as listed in that table; D and trimming were resolved from the DNA. The top ten clones hold around 3.6% of a sample with approximately 230,000 clones, 65% to 85% of them seen once. Germline values: CDR1 MNHEY, CDR2 SVGAGI. CDR3 length: 13 residues. After removal of 7 bases from V and 4 bases from J, the junction contained 6 bases not matched to a gene. The clonotype comes from a woman aged 40 to 50 with active or convalescent COVID-19. The chain carries TRBV6-5 and TRBJ2-7; TRBD1 matches at 8 bases. Sequencing was performed on peripheral blood. The CDR3 nucleotides read TGTGCCAGCAAGGTTCAGGGGGCGTACGAGCAGTACTTC. It encodes CASKVQGAYEQYF.